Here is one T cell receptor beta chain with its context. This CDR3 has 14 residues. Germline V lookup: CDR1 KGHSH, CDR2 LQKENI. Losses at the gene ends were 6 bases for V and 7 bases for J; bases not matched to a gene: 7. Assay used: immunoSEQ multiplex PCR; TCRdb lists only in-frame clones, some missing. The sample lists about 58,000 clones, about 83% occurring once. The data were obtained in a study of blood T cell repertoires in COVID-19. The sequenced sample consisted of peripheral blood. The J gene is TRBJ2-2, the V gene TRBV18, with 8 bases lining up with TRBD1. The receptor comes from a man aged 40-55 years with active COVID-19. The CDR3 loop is CASSPGTGHGELFF. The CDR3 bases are TGTGCCAGCTCTCCCGGGACAGGTCACGGGGAGCTGTTTTTT.